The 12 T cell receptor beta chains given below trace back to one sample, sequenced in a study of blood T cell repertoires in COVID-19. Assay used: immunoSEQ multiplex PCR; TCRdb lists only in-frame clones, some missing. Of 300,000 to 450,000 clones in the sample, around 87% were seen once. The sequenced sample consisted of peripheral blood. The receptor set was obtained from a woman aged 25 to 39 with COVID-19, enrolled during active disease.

CDR3 bases: TGTGCCAGCAGCCGACAGGGTGCGGGTAACTATGGCTACACCTTC. Translated, it gives CASSRQGAGNYGYTF. The V call is TRBV3-1 (or the pseudogene TRBV3-2), the J call TRBJ1-2, with 7 bases that match TRBD1. J was trimmed by 1 base and V by 4 bases; bases with no gene match: 6. This CDR3 has 15 residues. The germline V gene has CDR1 LGHDT and CDR2 YNNKEL (reference sequence).

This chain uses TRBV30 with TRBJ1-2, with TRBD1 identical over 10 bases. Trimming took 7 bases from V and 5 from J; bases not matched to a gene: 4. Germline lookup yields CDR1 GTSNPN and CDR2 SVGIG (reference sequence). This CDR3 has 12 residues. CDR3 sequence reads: CAYRDRGYGYTF. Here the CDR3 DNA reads TGTGCCTACCGGGACAGGGGTTATGGCTACACCTTC.

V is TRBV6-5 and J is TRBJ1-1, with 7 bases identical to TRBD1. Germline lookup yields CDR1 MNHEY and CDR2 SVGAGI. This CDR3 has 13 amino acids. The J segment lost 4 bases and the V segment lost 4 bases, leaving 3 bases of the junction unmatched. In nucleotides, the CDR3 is TGTGCCAGCAGTTCAAACAGGGGCACTGAAGCTTTCTTT. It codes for CASSSNRGTEAFF.

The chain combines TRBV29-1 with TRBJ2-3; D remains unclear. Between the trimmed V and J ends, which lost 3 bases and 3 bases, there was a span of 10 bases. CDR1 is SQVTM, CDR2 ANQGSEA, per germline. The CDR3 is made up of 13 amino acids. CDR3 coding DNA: TGCAGCGTTGATTACTTAGTAACAGATACGCAGTATTTT. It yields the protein CSVDYLVTDTQYF.

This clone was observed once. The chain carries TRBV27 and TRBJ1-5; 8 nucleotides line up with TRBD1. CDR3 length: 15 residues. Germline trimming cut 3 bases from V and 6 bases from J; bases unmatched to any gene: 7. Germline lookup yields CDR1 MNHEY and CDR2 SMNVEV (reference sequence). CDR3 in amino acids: CASSFLQGASQPQHF. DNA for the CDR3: TGTGCCAGCAGTTTCCTCCAGGGGGCAAGTCAGCCCCAGCATTTT.

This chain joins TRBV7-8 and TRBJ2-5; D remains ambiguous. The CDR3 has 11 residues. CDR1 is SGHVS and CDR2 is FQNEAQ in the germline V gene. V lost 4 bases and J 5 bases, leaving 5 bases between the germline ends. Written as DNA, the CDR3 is TGTGCCAGCAGCTCCCCGGAGACCCAGTACTTC. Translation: CASSSPETQYF.

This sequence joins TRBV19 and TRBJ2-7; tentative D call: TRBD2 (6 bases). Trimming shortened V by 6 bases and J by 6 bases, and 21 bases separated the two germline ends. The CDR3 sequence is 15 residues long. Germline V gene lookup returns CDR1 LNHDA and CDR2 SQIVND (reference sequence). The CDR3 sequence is CASSHGGTRSLEQYF. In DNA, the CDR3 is TGTGCCAGTAGCCATGGCGGGACCCGGTCCCTCGAGCAGTACTTC.

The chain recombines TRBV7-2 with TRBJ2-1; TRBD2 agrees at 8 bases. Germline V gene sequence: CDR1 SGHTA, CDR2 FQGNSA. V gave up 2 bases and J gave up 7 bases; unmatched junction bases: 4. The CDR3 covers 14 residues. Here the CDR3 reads CASSLSGSVNEQFF. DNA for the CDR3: TGTGCCAGCAGCTTAAGCGGGAGCGTAAATGAGCAGTTCTTC.

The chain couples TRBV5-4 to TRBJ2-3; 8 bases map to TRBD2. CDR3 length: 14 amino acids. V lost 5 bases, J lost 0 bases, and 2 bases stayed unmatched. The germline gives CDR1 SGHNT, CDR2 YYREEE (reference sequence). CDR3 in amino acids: CASSSGTSTDTQYF. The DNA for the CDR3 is TGTGCCAGCAGTAGCGGGACTAGCACAGATACGCAGTATTTT.

The CDR3 protein is CASSPSDRFGTGELFF. CDR3 nucleotide sequence: TGTGCCAGCTCACCCTCCGACAGGTTTGGCACCGGGGAGCTGTTTTTT. The chain combines TRBV18 with TRBJ2-2; possibly TRBD1 for D (6 bases). Trimming stripped 3 bases from V and 4 bases from J, with 15 bases between. Germline V CDR1 and CDR2: KGHSH, LQKENI. The CDR3 covers 16 residues.

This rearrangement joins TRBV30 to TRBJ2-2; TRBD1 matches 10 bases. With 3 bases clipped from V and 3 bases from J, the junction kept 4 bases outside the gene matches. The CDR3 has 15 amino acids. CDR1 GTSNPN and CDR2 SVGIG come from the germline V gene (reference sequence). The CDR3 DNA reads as TGTGCCTGGAGGCCCGGGACAGGGGACACCGGGGAGCTGTTTTTT. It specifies CAWRPGTGDTGELFF.

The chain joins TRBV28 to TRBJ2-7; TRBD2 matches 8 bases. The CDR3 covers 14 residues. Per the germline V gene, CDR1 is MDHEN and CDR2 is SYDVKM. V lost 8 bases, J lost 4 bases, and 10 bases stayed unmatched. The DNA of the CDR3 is TGTGCCAGCCGCCGAGCGGGAGAAGGGTACGAGCAGTACTTC. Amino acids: CASRRAGEGYEQYF.